This TCR beta chain was captured in a study of blood T cell repertoires in COVID-19. Study-level background: Acute and convalescent COVID-19 samples came from the United States, Italy and Spain.

The CDR3 extends over 19 amino acids. V lost 4 bases to trimming and J lost 7 bases; unmatched junction nucleotides: 19. Germline V gene lookup returns CDR1 MNHEY and CDR2 SVGEGT. Study members were between roughly 18 and 90 years old and lived in around 24 US regions. Donors were grouped by their self-reported clinical history. Original methodology: Estimates of nucleated cell counts were drawn from the amplification of reference gene primers. TCRdb's table, derived via immunoSEQ multiplex PCR, lists solely in-frame clones and lacks some. Clone size and V and J calls were adopted from that table, with D and trimming inferred from the DNA. The sample includes about 170,000 clones, 65% to 85% of them seen just once.

The sequencing input was PBMCs or T cells enriched from blood (not recorded which). The chain combines TRBV6-2 or TRBV6-3 with TRBJ2-1; 10 nucleotides align to TRBD2. This clonotype was obtained from a woman aged 50 to 60 in a cohort exposed to, infected with or recovered from COVID-19 (not recorded which). CDR3 bases: TGTGCCAGCAGTTGGGAAACGACCCATACTAGCGGGATTACTAATGAGCAGTTCTTC. Translating gives CASSWETTHTSGITNEQFF.